The present entry profiles one TCR beta chain with its context. Its target is not known. TCRdb recomputed calls from the reads with MiXCR, one row per CDR3 protein. Of around 260,000 distinct CDR3 sequences listed, around 25% are singletons. The data were taken from a study of T cell repertoires in cytomegalovirus infection. About the research overall: TCR beta signatures that were public indicated CMV infection and matching HLA type.

Study observations and caveats: What dominated the ex vivo response were HLA-C-restricted CMV-specific TCR beta clonotypes.

Trimming shortened V by 4 bases and J by 3 bases, and 11 bases separated the two germline ends. Per germline, CDR1 SGHNT and CDR2 YYREEE (reference sequence). CDR3 length: 14 residues. Specimen: PBMCs. The chain combines TRBV5-4 with TRBJ2-1; possible D gene TRBD1, 7 bases. This receptor was taken from a human donor in good health (CMV status not recorded). Some clones in this sample may be carry-over from other donors' samples. The CDR3: CASSHQGGYNEQFF. For the CDR3, the DNA is TGTGCCAGCAGCCATCAGGGGGGCTACAATGAGCAGTTCTTC.